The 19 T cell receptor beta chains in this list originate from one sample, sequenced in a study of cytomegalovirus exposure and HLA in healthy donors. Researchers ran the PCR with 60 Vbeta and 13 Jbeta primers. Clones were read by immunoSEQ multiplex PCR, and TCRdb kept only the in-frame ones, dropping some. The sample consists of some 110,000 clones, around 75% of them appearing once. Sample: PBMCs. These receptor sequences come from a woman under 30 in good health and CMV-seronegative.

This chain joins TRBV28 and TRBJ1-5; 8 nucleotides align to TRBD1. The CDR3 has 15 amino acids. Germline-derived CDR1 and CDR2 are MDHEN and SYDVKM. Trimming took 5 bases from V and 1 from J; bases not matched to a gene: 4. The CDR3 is CASSARQGSNQPQHF. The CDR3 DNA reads TGTGCCAGCAGTGCCCGACAGGGGAGCAATCAGCCCCAGCATTTT.

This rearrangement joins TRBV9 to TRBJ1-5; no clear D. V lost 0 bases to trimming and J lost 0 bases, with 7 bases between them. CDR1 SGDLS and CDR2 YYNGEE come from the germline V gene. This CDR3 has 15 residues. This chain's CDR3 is CASSVGATSNQPQHF. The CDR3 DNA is TGTGCCAGCAGCGTAGGAGCGACTAGCAATCAGCCCCAGCATTTT.

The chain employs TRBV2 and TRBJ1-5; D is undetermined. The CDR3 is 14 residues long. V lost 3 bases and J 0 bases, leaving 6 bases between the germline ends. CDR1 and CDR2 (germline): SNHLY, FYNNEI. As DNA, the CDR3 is TGTGCCAGCAGTGACAGGTTTAGCAATCAGCCCCAGCATTTT. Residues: CASSDRFSNQPQHF.

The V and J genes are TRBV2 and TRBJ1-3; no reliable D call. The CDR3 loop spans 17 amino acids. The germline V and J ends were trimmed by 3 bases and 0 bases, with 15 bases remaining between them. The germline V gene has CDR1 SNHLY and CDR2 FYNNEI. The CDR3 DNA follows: TGTGCCAGCAGTGAGACCGGGAGCGGGAACTCTGGAAACACCATATATTTT. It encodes CASSETGSGNSGNTIYF.

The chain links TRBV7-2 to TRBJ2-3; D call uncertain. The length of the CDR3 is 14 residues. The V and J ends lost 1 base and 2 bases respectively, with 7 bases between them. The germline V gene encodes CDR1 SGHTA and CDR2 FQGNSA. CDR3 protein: CASSLGGFTDTQYF. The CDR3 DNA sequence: TGTGCCAGCAGCTTAGGCGGATTCACAGATACGCAGTATTTT.

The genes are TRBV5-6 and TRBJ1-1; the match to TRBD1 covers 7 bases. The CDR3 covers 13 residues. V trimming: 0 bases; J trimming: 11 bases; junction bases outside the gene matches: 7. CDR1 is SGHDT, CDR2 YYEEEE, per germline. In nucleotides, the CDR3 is TGTGCCAGCAGCTTGGTTGGGCTCAGGGGGGCTTTCTTT. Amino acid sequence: CASSLVGLRGAFF.

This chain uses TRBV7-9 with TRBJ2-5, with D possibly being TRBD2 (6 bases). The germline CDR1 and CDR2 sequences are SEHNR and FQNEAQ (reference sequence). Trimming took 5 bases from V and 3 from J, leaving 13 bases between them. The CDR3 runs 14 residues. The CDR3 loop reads CASSRPTSKETQYF. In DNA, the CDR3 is TGTGCCAGCAGCCGTCCGACTAGTAAAGAGACCCAGTACTTC.

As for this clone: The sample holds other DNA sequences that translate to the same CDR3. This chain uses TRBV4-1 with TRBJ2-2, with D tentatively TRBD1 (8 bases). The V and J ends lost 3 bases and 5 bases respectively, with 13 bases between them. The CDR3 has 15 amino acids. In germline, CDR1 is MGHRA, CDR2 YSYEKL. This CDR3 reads CASSQGGTGTGELFF. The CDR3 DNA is TGCGCCAGCAGCCAGGGGGGGACAGGTACCGGGGAGCTGTTTTTT.

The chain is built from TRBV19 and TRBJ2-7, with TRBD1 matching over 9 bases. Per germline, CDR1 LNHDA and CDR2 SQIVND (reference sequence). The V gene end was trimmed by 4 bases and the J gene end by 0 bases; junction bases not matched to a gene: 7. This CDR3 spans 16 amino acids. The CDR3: CASSTPRDRVSYEQYF. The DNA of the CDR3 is TGTGCCAGTAGTACTCCCCGGGACAGGGTCTCCTACGAGCAGTACTTC.

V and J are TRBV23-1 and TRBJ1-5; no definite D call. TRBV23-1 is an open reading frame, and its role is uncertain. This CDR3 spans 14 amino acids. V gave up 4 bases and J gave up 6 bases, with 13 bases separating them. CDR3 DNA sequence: TGCGCCAGCAGTCCACGGGATGGAGGTCAGCCCCAGCATTTT. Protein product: CASSPRDGGQPQHF.

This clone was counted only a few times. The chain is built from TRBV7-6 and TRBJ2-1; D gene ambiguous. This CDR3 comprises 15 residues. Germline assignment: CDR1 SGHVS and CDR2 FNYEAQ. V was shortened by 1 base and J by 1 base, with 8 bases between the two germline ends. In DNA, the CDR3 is TGTGCCAGCAGCTTAGATGGCAGTTCCTACAATGAGCAGTTCTTC. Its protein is CASSLDGSSYNEQFF. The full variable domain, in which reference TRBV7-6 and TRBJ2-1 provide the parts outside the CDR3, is GAGVSQSPRYKVTKRGQDVALRCDPISGHVSLYWYRQALGQGPEFLTYFNYEAQQDKSGLPNDRFSAERPEGSISTLTIQRTEQRDSAMYRCASSLDGSSYNEQFFGPGTRLTVL.

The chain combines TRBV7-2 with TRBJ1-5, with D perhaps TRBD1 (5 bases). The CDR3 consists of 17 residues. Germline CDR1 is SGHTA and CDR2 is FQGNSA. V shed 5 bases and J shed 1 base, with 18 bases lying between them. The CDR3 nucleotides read TGTGCCAGCAGCCTCCGCTCGGGGGGGAACAGCAATCAGCCCCAGCATTTT. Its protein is CASSLRSGGNSNQPQHF. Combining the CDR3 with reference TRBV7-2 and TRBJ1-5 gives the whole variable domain GAGVSQSPSNKVTEKGKDVELRCDPISGHTALYWYRQSLGQGLEFLIYFQGNSAPDKSGLPSDRFSAERTGGSVSTLTIQRTQQEDSAVYLCASSLRSGGNSNQPQHFGDGTRLSIL.

CDR3 protein: CASSLYRGARQPQHF. In DNA, the CDR3 is TGTGCCAGCAGTTTATATCGGGGGGCTCGTCAGCCCCAGCATTTT. This chain links TRBV28 with TRBJ1-5; possibly TRBD1 for D (6 bases). The V gene's germline CDR1 is MDHEN and CDR2 SYDVKM. This CDR3 region has 15 residues. Trimming took off 1 base at V and 6 bases at J, with 13 bases between the two ends.

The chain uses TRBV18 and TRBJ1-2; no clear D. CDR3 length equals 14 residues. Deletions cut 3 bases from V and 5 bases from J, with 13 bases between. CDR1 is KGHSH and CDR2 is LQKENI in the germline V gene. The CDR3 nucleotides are TGTGCCAGCTCACCCTCGTCGGGGAGTTATGGCTACACCTTC. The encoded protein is CASSPSSGSYGYTF.

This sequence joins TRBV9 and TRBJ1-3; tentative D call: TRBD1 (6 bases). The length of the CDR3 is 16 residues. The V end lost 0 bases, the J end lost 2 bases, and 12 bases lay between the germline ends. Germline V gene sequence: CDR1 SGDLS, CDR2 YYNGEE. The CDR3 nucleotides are TGTGCCAGCAGCGTAGTGGGGGACAACGCTGGAAACACCATATATTTT. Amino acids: CASSVVGDNAGNTIYF.

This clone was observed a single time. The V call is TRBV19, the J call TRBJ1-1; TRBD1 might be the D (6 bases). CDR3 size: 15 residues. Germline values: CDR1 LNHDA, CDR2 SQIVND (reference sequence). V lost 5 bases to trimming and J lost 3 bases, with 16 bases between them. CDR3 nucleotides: TGTGCCAGTAGTCGACCCCAGGGGATGGACACTGAAGCTTTCTTT. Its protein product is CASSRPQGMDTEAFF.

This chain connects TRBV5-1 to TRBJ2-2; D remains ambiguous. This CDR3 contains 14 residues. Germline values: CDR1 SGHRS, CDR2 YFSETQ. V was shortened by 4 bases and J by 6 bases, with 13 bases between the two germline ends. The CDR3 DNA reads TGCGCCAGCAGCCCTTCAGGCGTGTCCGGGGAGCTGTTTTTT. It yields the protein CASSPSGVSGELFF. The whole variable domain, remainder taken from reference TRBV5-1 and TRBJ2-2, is KAGVTQTPRYLIKTRGQQVTLSCSPISGHRSVSWYQQTPGQGLQFLFEYFSETQRNKGNFPGRFSGRQFSNSRSEMNVSTLELGDSALYLCASSPSGVSGELFFGEGSRLTVL.

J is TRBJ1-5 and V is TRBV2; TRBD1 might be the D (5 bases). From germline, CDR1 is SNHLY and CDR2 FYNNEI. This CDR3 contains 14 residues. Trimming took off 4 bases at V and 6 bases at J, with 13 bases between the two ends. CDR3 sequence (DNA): TGTGCCAGCAGTGGGTTGGCAGGGCCTCAGCCCCAGCATTTT. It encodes CASSGLAGPQPQHF.

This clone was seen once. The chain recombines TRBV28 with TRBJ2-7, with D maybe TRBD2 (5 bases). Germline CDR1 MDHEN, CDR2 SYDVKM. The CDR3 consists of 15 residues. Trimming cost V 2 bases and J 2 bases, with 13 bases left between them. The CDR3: CASSLPGLGTYEQYF. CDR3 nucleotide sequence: TGTGCCAGCAGTTTACCGGGGTTAGGTACCTACGAGCAGTACTTC.